One and the same sample provided the 12 T cell receptor beta chains below, sequenced in a study of cytomegalovirus exposure and HLA in healthy donors. PCR was performed using 60 Vbeta and 13 Jbeta primers. The method was immunoSEQ multiplex PCR; TCRdb's version includes in-frame clones alone and lacks a portion of them. The sample records about 270,000 clones, around 65% being singletons. The sample was PBMCs. All receptors come from a female donor in good health and CMV-seronegative.

The gene calls are TRBV27 and TRBJ2-2, with TRBD1 matching over 9 bases. The V gene's germline CDR1 is MNHEY and CDR2 SMNVEV (reference sequence). The junction had 5 bases not matched to a gene; V was cut back by 4 bases and J by 5 bases. The CDR3 has 15 residues. CDR3 nucleotides: TGTGCCAGCAGTTCCGGGACAGGGTCTACCGGGGAGCTGTTTTTT. Its translation is CASSSGTGSTGELFF.

The chain joins TRBV6-1 to TRBJ1-5; 9 positions agree with TRBD1. From germline, CDR1 is MNHNS and CDR2 SASEGT. This CDR3 has 15 amino acids. V trimming: 3 bases; J trimming: 7 bases; junction bases outside the gene matches: 7. CDR3 in amino acids: CASSDPGQGGQPQHF. CDR3 DNA sequence: TGTGCCAGCAGTGATCCGGGACAGGGAGGCCAGCCCCAGCATTTT.

V usage is TRBV29-1 and J usage is TRBJ2-7; 9 bases line up with TRBD1. The J segment lost 3 bases and the V segment lost 5 bases, leaving 11 bases of the junction unmatched. CDR1 SQVTM and CDR2 ANQGSEA come from the germline V gene. The CDR3 runs 15 residues. The CDR3 loop is CSVIGDRESLYEQYF. The DNA for the CDR3 is TGCAGCGTTATTGGGGACAGGGAAAGTCTCTACGAGCAGTACTTC.

This clone has just one count. The chain uses TRBV28 and TRBJ2-7; 8 nucleotides line up with TRBD1. V shed 6 bases, J shed 3 bases, and the junction held 7 bases outside the gene matches. This CDR3 is 14 amino acids long. Germline V gene data show CDR1 as MDHEN and CDR2 as SYDVKM. CDR3 residues: CASRSGQGIYEQYF. In DNA form, the CDR3 reads TGTGCCAGCAGATCAGGACAGGGAATCTACGAGCAGTACTTC.

V usage is TRBV28 and J usage is TRBJ1-5; 9 bases fit TRBD1. This CDR3 comprises 13 residues. Germline V gene sequence: CDR1 MDHEN, CDR2 SYDVKM. Trimming took 6 bases from V and 6 from J; bases not matched to a gene: 3. The CDR3 spells CASSGQGSQPQHF. In DNA, the CDR3 is TGTGCCAGCAGCGGACAGGGGAGTCAGCCCCAGCATTTT. Complete variable domain (other parts from reference TRBV28 and TRBJ1-5): DVKVTQSSRYLVKRTGEKVFLECVQDMDHENMFWYRQDPGLGLRLIYFSYDVKMKEKGDIPEGYSVSREKKERFSLILESASTNQTSMYLCASSGQGSQPQHFGDGTRLSIL.

The V call is TRBV28, the J call TRBJ2-1; D unresolved. The CDR3 consists of 11 residues. With 7 bases removed from V and 4 bases from J, the gap between germline ends came to 5 bases. CDR1 is MDHEN and CDR2 is SYDVKM in the germline V gene. The CDR3 coding sequence is TGTGCCAGCAACAGTTACAATGAGCAGTTCTTC. It yields the protein CASNSYNEQFF.

This chain connects TRBV19 to TRBJ2-1; D is uncertain. Trimming removed 3 bases from V and 8 bases from J, with 11 bases in between. CDR1 and CDR2 (germline): LNHDA, SQIVND (reference sequence). This CDR3 is built from 13 residues. The CDR3: CASSMSATHEQFF. CDR3 DNA: TGTGCCAGTAGTATGTCGGCGACTCATGAGCAGTTCTTC.

This chain links TRBV19 with TRBJ2-3; 12 bases fit TRBD2. CDR3 length equals 15 residues. V was clipped by 10 bases and J by 6 bases; unmatched bases: 11. From germline, CDR1 is LNHDA and CDR2 SQIVND (reference sequence). This chain's CDR3 is CATMPLAGGSDTQYF. Written as DNA, the CDR3 is TGTGCCACCATGCCACTAGCGGGAGGTTCGGATACGCAGTATTTT.

CDR3 amino acids: CASSQQGTDYGYTF. Written as DNA, the CDR3 is TGTGCCAGTTCCCAACAGGGGACTGACTATGGCTACACCTTC. The chain employs TRBV18 and TRBJ1-2; 7 positions match TRBD1. This CDR3 is built from 14 residues. Germline loops: CDR1 KGHSH, CDR2 LQKENI. V gave up 9 bases and J gave up 3 bases; unmatched junction bases: 10.

This rearrangement joins TRBV7-3 to TRBJ2-5; the D gene is possibly TRBD2 (6 bases). V was trimmed by 5 bases and J by 5 bases, leaving 15 bases between them. Germline CDR1 is SGHTA and CDR2 is FQGTGA. This CDR3 region has 14 residues. The CDR3, as DNA: TGTGCCAGCAGCCCGGGGGAGGAGGTCGAGACCCAGTACTTC. This translates into CASSPGEEVETQYF.

The chain employs TRBV28 and TRBJ1-1, with a tentative D call TRBD1 (6 bases). Trimming took 7 bases from V and 6 from J, leaving 12 bases between them. In germline, CDR1 is MDHEN, CDR2 SYDVKM. CDR3 size: 12 residues. The CDR3 region is CASNSGDAEAFF. The CDR3, as DNA: TGTGCCAGCAATTCAGGGGACGCTGAAGCTTTCTTT.

As to this clone: The sample carries other DNA sequences with the same CDR3. V is TRBV19 and J is TRBJ2-7, with TRBD1 matching over 8 bases. The V gene's germline CDR1 is LNHDA and CDR2 SQIVND (reference sequence). CDR3 size: 16 residues. With V trimmed by 9 bases and J by 3 bases, 16 bases remained unmatched. CDR3 in amino acids: CASRSQSMTGVYEQYF. CDR3 nucleotides: TGTGCCAGCAGGAGCCAAAGCATGACAGGGGTCTACGAGCAGTACTTC.